This TCR beta chain was obtained from a study of post-analysis software for immune sequencing data (dated by TCRdb to the mid-2010s). Describing the broader study: Disease courses on record covered relapsing-remitting, secondary progressive and progressive-relapsing multiple sclerosis, though some patients had no subtype annotation. The multiple sclerosis patient repertoires were compared with about a dozen previously published healthy control repertoires from donors aged about 6 to 26 years. A subset of samples was prepared in parallel using single-end sample barcoding, then pooled and co-amplified after Illumina adapter ligation. What the work shows at the level of the full study, not this receptor alone: Compared with controls, multiple sclerosis patients had significantly lower normalized Chao1 diversity, a finding suggesting substantial peripheral T-cell clonal expansion. Patients showed significantly higher frequencies than controls for roughly 5 TRBV segments, among them TRBV5-6, TRBV5-1 and TRBV20-1. When samples were clustered directly using the F measure, samples prepared in the same batch co-clustered strongly, which prompted a batch-effect correction. The multiple sclerosis patient group was slightly younger than the control group.

The time point label on this specimen signifies: second blood draw from one MS patient after hematopoietic stem cell transplantation. TCR beta repertoires were profiled from peripheral blood of under 15 young patients with multiple sclerosis to demonstrate the VDJtools post-analysis software. The patients with multiple sclerosis were children and adolescents between about 6 and 15 years of age. This clonotype was seen just once. The antigen this receptor binds is unknown. Base-call qualities are not available, and no considerably larger clone is one nucleotide away. A single read offers scant evidence. CDR1 and CDR2, looked up from the germline V gene, are SGHRS and YFSETQ. V and J are trimmed by 4 bases and 8 bases, and the gene matches miss 16 bases of the junction. Taken from cysteine to phenylalanine, the CDR3 has 16 residues. Left in the record is the CDR3 DNA by itself, 48 bases read in frame from the first base.

The library was produced with PCR. Reads for this sample came from an Illumina HiSeq 2500. To reduce PCR and sequencing biases, unique molecular identifiers were built into the TCR beta cDNA libraries. Roughly 0.5 million cDNA molecules were obtained per 1 to 10 million input T cells, so each molecule approximated one T cell. The same protocol used for the earlier healthy control dataset was applied to prepare and sequence the patient libraries. Within a given batch, samples were prepared together, multiplexed and sequenced on the same HiSeq lane. On the authors' methods: Raw barcoded reads were processed with MIGEC, and single-read molecular identifier groups were discarded before consensus assembly and CDR3 extraction. VDJtools was used for post-analysis of the clonotype tables, with diversity normalized by down-sampling every dataset to the smallest sample size. To correct batch-related cross-sample contamination, repertoire overlap clustering matched CDR3 amino acid sequences but not nucleotide sequences. Using fastp at Q25 and MiXCR, TCRdb reprocessed the public reads and kept productive beta chains. Identical CDR3 protein sequences are pooled into one entry, listed with their most common genes and DNA. Here the V and J calls rest on TCRdb's processing, not on the authors' analysis. The sample table contains roughly 160,000 distinct CDR3 sequences; only one count was recorded for roughly 40% of them. Clones ranked in the top ten supply 25% to 30% of the sample.

The chain is made from TRBV5-1 and TRBJ2-3, and TRBD1 matches 7 of the central bases. The source of this sequence is a girl under 18 with multiple sclerosis. Donor details come from another sample of the same person, matched by shared clones. Source: blood, taken after autologous hematopoietic stem cell transplantation. The CDR3 region reads CASSRSGTVSAGTQYF. The nucleotide sequence is TGCGCCAGCAGCCGATCCGGGACAGTATCCGCAGGTACGCAGTATTTT.